One sample yielded the 17 T cell receptor beta chains listed below, sequenced in a study of cytomegalovirus exposure and HLA in healthy donors. The PCR ran on 60 Vbeta and 13 Jbeta primers. Sequencing was performed with immunoSEQ multiplex PCR; in TCRdb, only in-frame clones are kept and a portion is missing. This repertoire includes tens of thousands of clones. Specimen: PBMCs. The receptors stem from a male donor in good health and CMV-seropositive.

The chain employs TRBV30 and TRBJ2-1; the D gene is possibly TRBD2 (5 bases). The V end lost 5 bases, the J end lost 5 bases, and 25 bases lay between the germline ends. The germline CDR1 and CDR2 sequences are GTSNPN and SVGIG (reference sequence). The CDR3 totals 17 residues. CDR3 DNA sequence: TGTGCCTGGTACCGGACTGTGGAGGAACCAAAAGACAATGAGCAGTTCTTC. Residues: CAWYRTVEEPKDNEQFF.

This rearrangement joins TRBV18 to TRBJ2-5; possible D gene TRBD1, 5 bases. The CDR3 contains 13 residues. With 3 bases removed from V and 4 bases from J, the gap between germline ends came to 9 bases. Germline-derived CDR1 and CDR2 are KGHSH and LQKENI. CDR3 loop: CASSPQGRETQYF. As DNA, the CDR3 is TGTGCCAGCTCACCGCAGGGTCGAGAGACCCAGTACTTC. The full variable domain, rest sourced from reference TRBV18 and TRBJ2-5, is NAGVMQNPRHLVRRRGQEARLRCSPMKGHSHVYWYRQLPEEGLKFMVYLQKENIIDESGMPKERFSAEFPKEGPSILRIQQVVRGDSAAYFCASSPQGRETQYFGPGTRLLVL.

The gene calls are TRBV5-5 and TRBJ2-1; weak D call: TRBD1 (5 bases). V lost 0 bases and J lost 8, with 12 bases in between. The CDR3 consists of 14 residues. CDR1 is SGHKS, CDR2 YYEKEE, per germline (reference sequence). CDR3 sequence (DNA): TGTGCCAGCAGCTTGGTAGGCAGGGCCCATGAGCAGTTCTTC. This translates into CASSLVGRAHEQFF.

The chain carries TRBV30 and TRBJ2-7; TRBD2 matches 7 bases. V gave up 2 bases and J gave up 3 bases; unmatched junction bases: 7. Germline CDR1 and CDR2: GTSNPN and SVGIG (reference sequence). The CDR3 loop spans 14 amino acids. CDR3 sequence (DNA): TGTGCCTGGAGTAGGGACTACGAAGACTACGAGCAGTACTTC. Its translation is CAWSRDYEDYEQYF.

The rearrangement links TRBV7-2 to TRBJ1-5; a weak D match, TRBD1 (6 bases). Trimming pared 5 bases from V and 0 bases from J, leaving 17 bases between. The CDR3 is made up of 17 amino acids. Germline V gene data show CDR1 as SGHTA and CDR2 as FQGNSA. The CDR3 region is CASSRRPDSFSNQPQHF. The CDR3 DNA reads TGTGCCAGCAGCCGGCGACCGGACAGTTTTAGCAATCAGCCCCAGCATTTT.

The chain is built from TRBV9 and TRBJ1-2; 8 positions agree with TRBD1. CDR3 length: 15 amino acids. CDR1 and CDR2 from the germline V gene are SGDLS and YYNGEE. V dropped 4 bases and J dropped 8; count of bases not matched to a gene: 13. Written as DNA, the CDR3 is TGTGCCAGCAGCCTTTTGTCCAGGGGGCGCCTCGGCTACACCTTC. It specifies CASSLLSRGRLGYTF.

The CDR3 here is CASSEFPLLAGMDYGYTF. CDR3 nucleotide sequence: TGTGCCAGCAGTGAATTCCCCCTTTTGGCAGGGATGGACTATGGCTACACCTTC. The rearrangement uses TRBV25-1 and TRBJ1-2, with D perhaps TRBD1 (5 bases). The CDR3 has 18 amino acids. Trimming shortened V by 1 base and J by 3 bases, and 21 bases separated the two germline ends. CDR1 is MGHDK, CDR2 SYGVNS, per germline.

The gene calls are TRBV9 and TRBJ2-7, with 8 bases lining up with TRBD2. The germline CDR1 and CDR2 sequences are SGDLS and YYNGEE. The CDR3 is 14 residues long. V trimming: 3 bases; J trimming: 7 bases; junction bases outside the gene matches: 9. The chain's CDR3 is CASSAAGGPLEQYF. The DNA of the CDR3 is TGTGCCAGCAGCGCGGCGGGGGGCCCTCTAGAGCAGTACTTC.

The V call is TRBV11-2, the J call TRBJ1-1; D call uncertain. The CDR3 spans 12 residues. Trimming stripped 3 bases from V and 3 bases from J, with 5 bases between. CDR1 and CDR2 from the germline V gene are SGHAT and FQNNGV. CDR3 in amino acids: CASSFRDTEAFF. Here the CDR3 DNA reads TGTGCCAGCAGCTTCCGGGACACTGAAGCTTTCTTT. The complete variable domain, with remaining parts taken from reference TRBV11-2 and TRBJ1-1, reads EAGVAQSPRYKIIEKRQSVAFWCNPISGHATLYWYQQILGQGPKLLIQFQNNGVVDDSQLPKDRFSAERLKGVDSTLKIQPAKLEDSAVYLCASSFRDTEAFFGQGTRLTVV.

The chain links TRBV28 to TRBJ1-2; 7 bases align to TRBD1. V gave up 7 bases and J gave up 4 bases; unmatched junction bases: 9. This CDR3 contains 14 residues. Germline V gene data show CDR1 as MDHEN and CDR2 as SYDVKM. The CDR3 protein is CASTPTGLSYGYTF. Written as DNA, the CDR3 is TGTGCCAGCACCCCGACAGGGCTCAGCTATGGCTACACCTTC.

J is TRBJ1-6 and V is TRBV6-5; possibly TRBD1 for D (6 bases). Per the germline V gene, CDR1 is MNHEY and CDR2 is SVGAGI. V was cut by 4 bases and J by 9 bases, with 10 bases left in between. This CDR3 contains 13 residues. The CDR3 nucleotides read TGTGCCAGCAGTTTCCAGGGGTTTTCACCCCTCCACTTT. Translating gives CASSFQGFSPLHF.

The J gene is TRBJ1-5, the V gene TRBV12-5; TRBD1 is a possible D gene (5 bases). Germline values: CDR1 LGHNT, CDR2 FRNRAP. CDR3 length equals 13 residues. Trimming pared 3 bases from V and 3 bases from J, leaving 6 bases between. The CDR3 DNA reads as TGTGCTAGTGGTTTAGGGGACAATCAGCCCCAGCATTTT. Translation: CASGLGDNQPQHF.

V is TRBV27 and J is TRBJ1-6; a possible D gene is TRBD1 (5 bases). The ends were cut back, 7 bases at V and 6 bases at J, with 13 bases in the middle. The CDR3 has 14 amino acids. The germline V gene has CDR1 MNHEY and CDR2 SMNVEV (reference sequence). The DNA for the CDR3 is TGTGCCAGCACCCCCGAAAGGGGTAATTCACCCCTCCACTTT. Amino acid sequence: CASTPERGNSPLHF.

Worth noting for this clone: At the DNA level, this CDR3 is encoded by other sequences in the same sample as well. V is TRBV18 and J is TRBJ2-6; the match to TRBD1 covers 7 bases. The junction had 6 bases not matched to a gene; V was cut back by 0 bases and J by 1 base. The CDR3 has 18 amino acids. Germline V gene data show CDR1 as KGHSH and CDR2 as LQKENI. The CDR3 sequence is CASSPPGQTLSGANVLTF. The CDR3, as DNA: TGTGCCAGCTCACCACCGGGACAGACCCTATCTGGGGCCAACGTCCTGACTTTC.

The chain links TRBV7-3 to TRBJ1-1; TRBD1 is a possible D gene (6 bases). CDR1 SGHTA and CDR2 FQGTGA come from the germline V gene. Trimming took off 4 bases at V and 4 bases at J, with 22 bases between the two ends. The CDR3 consists of 17 residues. CDR3 in amino acids: CASSWGGGARVGTEAFF. The CDR3 bases are TGTGCCAGCAGCTGGGGTGGGGGGGCGCGGGTGGGCACTGAAGCTTTCTTT.

The chain carries TRBV28 and TRBJ2-7, with 7 bases fitting TRBD2. Germline CDR1 and CDR2: MDHEN and SYDVKM. Trimming cost V 3 bases and J 5 bases; bases outside gene matches: 10. The CDR3 sequence is 15 residues long. The CDR3 is CASSFAGEMEHEQYF. As DNA, the CDR3 is TGTGCCAGCAGTTTTGCGGGAGAAATGGAGCACGAGCAGTACTTC.

The chain couples TRBV19 to TRBJ2-5, with no clear D. The CDR3 length is 13 residues. Germline loops: CDR1 LNHDA, CDR2 SQIVND (reference sequence). Trimming stripped 8 bases from V and 3 bases from J, with 13 bases between. CDR3 nucleotide sequence: TGTGCCAGTGCCGGGTTTTTTGAAGAGACCCAGTACTTC. Translation gives CASAGFFEETQYF.